This TCR beta chain was sequenced during a study of T cells in Graves' hyperthyroidism and ophthalmopathy. This clonotype was counted many times. Antigen unknown. TCR beta CDR3 region amplification was performed from RNA transcripts. First-round RT-PCR of the TCR CDR3 relied on the HTBI primer set. A single record per CDR3 protein comes from TCRdb applying MiXCR to the multiplex PCR reads. The sample lists roughly 290,000 distinct CDR3 sequences; about an eighth were seen once. Broader study findings: The model identified upcoming ophthalmopathy a median 6.5 months ahead of onset.

The V and J ends lost 6 bases and 7 bases respectively, with 16 bases between them. Germline V gene data show CDR1 as MGHDK and CDR2 as SYGVNS. CDR3 length equals 14 residues. Sequencing used blood. The receptor was derived from a woman under 40 with Graves' hyperthyroidism that later progressed to Graves' ophthalmopathy. The rearrangement joins TRBV25-1 to TRBJ1-5, with D possibly matching TRBD1 (5 bases). CDR3 protein: CASSPGRGGQPQHF. For the CDR3, the DNA is TGTGCCAGCAGCCCGGGGCGTGGAGGGCAGCCCCAGCATTTT.